The T cell receptor beta chain under discussion was sequenced for a study of blood T cell repertoires in COVID-19. Study-wide background: The United States, Italy and Spain were the sources of the acute and convalescent COVID-19 samples.

Profiling relied on immunoSEQ multiplex PCR, and the TCRdb table lists in-frame clones only, not all of them. The sample includes about 200,000 clones, roughly four fifths seen only once; the top ten take 15%. Individuals aged roughly 18 to 95 years were recruited from roughly 22 US areas. Participant-reported clinical history was the basis for cohort assignment. Symptom resolution, clearance, or two negative PCRs marked the recovered donors of Cohort 3. J lost 3 bases, V lost 4 bases, and 6 bases had no gene match. Germline CDR1 is SGDLS and CDR2 is YYNGEE. This CDR3 comprises 16 residues. The sample consisted of PBMCs or T cells enriched from blood (not recorded which). This clonotype was sampled from a man between 40 and 49 years old who had recovered from COVID-19. The chain combines TRBV9 with TRBJ2-1; 11 bases are a match to TRBD2. The CDR3 protein is CASSPRLAGSYNEQFF. CDR3 DNA sequence: TGTGCCAGCAGCCCGCGACTAGCGGGGAGCTACAATGAGCAGTTCTTC.